Sequencing of this TCR beta chain was carried out in a study of CD4 T cells in relation to SARS-CoV-2 and coronaviruses. Study overall: TCR beta CDR3s were sequenced after 10-day antigen culture of PBMCs.

The V gene's germline CDR1 is SGHRS and CDR2 YFSETQ. The trim removed 4 bases at V and 2 bases at J, leaving 4 bases unmatched. The CDR3 contains 14 residues. Before the COVID-19 pandemic, during about 2010-2018, CD4+ T cells were taken from unexposed donors. Isolation of CD4+ T cells took place after about 9 days in culture. Unexposed-donor CD4+ T cells were probed with SARS-CoV-2 S/N and four cold-coronavirus spikes, cells permitting. The protocol was immunoSEQ multiplex PCR, while the TCRdb copy is restricted to in-frame clones and leaves out a portion. The table includes about 22,000 clones, roughly 73% detected once. Notes on this clone: Its antigen is currently unknown.

The chain couples TRBV5-1 to TRBJ2-5, with 8 bases matching TRBD1. The sample consisted of CD4+ T cells from PBMCs, cultured in vitro. The clonotype originates from a human donor in good health. The CDR3 nucleotides read TGCGCCAGCAGCCAACGGACAGGGCAAGAGACCCAGTACTTC. It is translated as CASSQRTGQETQYF.